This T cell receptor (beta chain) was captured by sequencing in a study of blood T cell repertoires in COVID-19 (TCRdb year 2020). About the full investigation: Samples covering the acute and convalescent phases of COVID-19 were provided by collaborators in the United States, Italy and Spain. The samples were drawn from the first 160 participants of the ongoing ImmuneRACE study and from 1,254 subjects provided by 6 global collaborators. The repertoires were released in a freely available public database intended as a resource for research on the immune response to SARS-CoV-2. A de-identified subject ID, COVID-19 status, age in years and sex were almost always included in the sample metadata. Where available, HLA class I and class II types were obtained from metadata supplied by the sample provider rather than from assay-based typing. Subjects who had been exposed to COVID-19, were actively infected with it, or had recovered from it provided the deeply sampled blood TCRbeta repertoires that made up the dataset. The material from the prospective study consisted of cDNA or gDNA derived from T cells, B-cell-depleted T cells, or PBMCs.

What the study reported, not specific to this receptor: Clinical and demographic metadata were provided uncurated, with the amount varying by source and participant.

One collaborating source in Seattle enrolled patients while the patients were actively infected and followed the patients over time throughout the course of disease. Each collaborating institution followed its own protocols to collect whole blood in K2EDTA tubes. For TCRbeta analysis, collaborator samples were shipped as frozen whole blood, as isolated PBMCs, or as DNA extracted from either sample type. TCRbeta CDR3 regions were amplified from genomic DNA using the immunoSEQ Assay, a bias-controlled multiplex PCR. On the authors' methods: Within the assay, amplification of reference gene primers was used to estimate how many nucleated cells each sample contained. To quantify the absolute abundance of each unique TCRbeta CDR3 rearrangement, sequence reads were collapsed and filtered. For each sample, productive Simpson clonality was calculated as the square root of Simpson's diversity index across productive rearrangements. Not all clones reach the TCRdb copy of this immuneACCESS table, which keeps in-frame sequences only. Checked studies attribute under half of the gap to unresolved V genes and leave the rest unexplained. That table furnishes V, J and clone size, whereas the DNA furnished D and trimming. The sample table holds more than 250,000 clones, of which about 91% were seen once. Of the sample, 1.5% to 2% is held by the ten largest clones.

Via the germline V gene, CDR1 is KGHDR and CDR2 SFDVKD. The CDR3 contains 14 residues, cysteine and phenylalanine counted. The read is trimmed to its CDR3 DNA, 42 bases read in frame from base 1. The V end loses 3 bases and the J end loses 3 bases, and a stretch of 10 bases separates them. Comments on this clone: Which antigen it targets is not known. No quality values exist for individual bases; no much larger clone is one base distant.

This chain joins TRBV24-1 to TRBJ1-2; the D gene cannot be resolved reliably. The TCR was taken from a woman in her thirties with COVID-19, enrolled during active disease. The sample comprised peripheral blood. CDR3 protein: CATSDGGRDYGYTF. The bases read TGTGCCACCAGTGATGGTGGGAGGGACTATGGCTACACCTTC.